This T cell receptor beta chain was sequenced for a study of T cells expressing NK-cell markers. CDR1 MDHEN and CDR2 SYDVKM come from the germline V gene. The CDR3 covers 15 residues. Overall study results and limits: In more than 5 donors, dominant CD3+CD56+NKG2C+ clones formed roughly 1.0-7.5% of CD8+ cells. There were several donors in whom these clonotypes also led the CD3+CD56-NKG2C+ fraction.

TCRdb re-called the 5' RACE reads; one entry per CDR3 protein, DNA not given. In total, the table holds 300,000 to 500,000 distinct CDR3 sequences. In regard to this clonotype: Antigen: not known.

This chain links TRBV28 with TRBJ2-3; TCRdb gives TRBD2 as the D gene, but with no DNA this cannot be confirmed. The receptor was isolated from a woman in her forties or fifties in good health. The material sequenced was blood T cells: a sorted CD56 or NKG2C T cell subset, CD4+ or CD8+ T cells, or bulk PBMC T cells (not recorded which). CDR3 protein: CASSTSGEVHMTQYF. Looking up the rest from reference TRBV28 and TRBJ2-3 gives the full variable domain: DVKVTQSSRYLVKRTGEKVFLECVQDMDHENMFWYRQDPGLGLRLIYFSYDVKMKEKGDIPEGYSVSREKKERFSLILESASTNQTSMYLCASSTSGEVHMTQYFGPGTRLTVL.